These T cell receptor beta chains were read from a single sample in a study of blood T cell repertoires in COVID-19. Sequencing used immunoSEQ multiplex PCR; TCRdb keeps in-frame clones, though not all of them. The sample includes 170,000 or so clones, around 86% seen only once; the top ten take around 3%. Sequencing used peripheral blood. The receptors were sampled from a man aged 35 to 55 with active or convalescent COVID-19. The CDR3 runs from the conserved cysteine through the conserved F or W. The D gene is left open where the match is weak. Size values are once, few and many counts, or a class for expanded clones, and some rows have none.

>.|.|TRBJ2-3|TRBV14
CASRKQGTDTQYF
TGTGCCAGCAGAAAACAGGGTACAGATACGCAGTATTTT
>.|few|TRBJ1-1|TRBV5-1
CASSLSGATEAFF
TGCGCCAGCAGCTTGAGCGGGGCCACTGAAGCTTTCTTT
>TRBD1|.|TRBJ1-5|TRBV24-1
CATGDRVGQPQHF
TGTGCCACCGGCGACAGGGTTGGTCAGCCCCAGCATTTT
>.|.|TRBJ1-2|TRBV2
CASRGEGPWYGYTF
TGTGCCAGCAGGGGGGAGGGGCCTTGGTATGGCTACACCTTC
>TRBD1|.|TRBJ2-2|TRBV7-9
CASSQKVSGQLLGGELFF
TGTGCCAGCAGCCAAAAGGTGTCGGGACAGCTTCTCGGCGGGGAGCTGTTTTTT
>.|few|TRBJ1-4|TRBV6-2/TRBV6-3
CASSLGGTTREKLFF
TGTGCCAGCAGTCTGGGGGGGACAACCCGGGAAAAACTGTTTTTT
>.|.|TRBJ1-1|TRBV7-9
CASSLRESTEAFF
TGTGCCAGCAGCTTAAGGGAGAGCACTGAAGCTTTCTTT
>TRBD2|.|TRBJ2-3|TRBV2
CASSAPRLAGGTSDTQYF
TGTGCCAGCAGTGCCCCCCGGCTAGCGGGGGGGACTTCAGATACGCAGTATTTT
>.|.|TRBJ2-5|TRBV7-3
CASSLIGTLQETQYF
TGTGCCAGCAGCTTAATAGGAACACTACAAGAGACCCAGTACTTC
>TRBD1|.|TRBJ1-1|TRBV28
CASSSPLGTGATEAFF
TGTGCCAGCAGTTCCCCGCTAGGGACAGGGGCCACTGAAGCTTTCTTT
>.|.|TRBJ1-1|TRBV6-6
CASSYKTGIPEAFF
TGTGCCAGCAGTTACAAGACAGGTATCCCTGAAGCTTTCTTT
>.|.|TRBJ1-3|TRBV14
CASSPRLSLGNTIYF
TGTGCCAGCAGCCCCCGCCTATCCCTGGGAAACACCATATATTTT
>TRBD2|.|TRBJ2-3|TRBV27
CASSVGTRITDTQYF
TGTGCCAGCAGCGTCGGGACTAGAATCACAGATACGCAGTATTTT
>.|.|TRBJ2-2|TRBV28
CASSPPGTGELFF
TGTGCCAGCAGCCCCCCCGGGACCGGGGAGCTGTTTTTT
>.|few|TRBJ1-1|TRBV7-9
CASSSDSPNTEAFF
TGTGCCAGCAGTTCTGACAGTCCGAACACTGAAGCTTTCTTT
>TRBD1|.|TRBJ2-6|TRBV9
CASSTRTGSGANVLTF
TGTGCCAGCAGCACCCGGACAGGGTCTGGGGCCAACGTCCTGACTTTC
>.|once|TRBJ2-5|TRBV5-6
CASSLLEEETQYF
TGTGCCAGCAGCTTGTTGGAGGAGGAGACCCAGTACTTC
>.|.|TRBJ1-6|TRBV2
CASSGAVNSPLHF
TGTGCCAGCAGTGGGGCCGTAAATTCACCCCTCCACTTT
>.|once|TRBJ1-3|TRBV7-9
CASSLVLSGNTIYF
TGTGCCAGCAGCTTAGTCCTCTCTGGAAACACCATATATTTT
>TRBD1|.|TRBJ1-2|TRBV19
CASSPGQLFYGYTF
TGTGCCAGTAGCCCGGGACAGCTTTTCTATGGCTACACCTTC
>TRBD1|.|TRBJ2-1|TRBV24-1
CATSETGTGNNEQFF
TGTGCCACCAGTGAGACCGGGACAGGGAACAATGAGCAGTTCTTC
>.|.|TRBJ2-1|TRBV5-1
CASKTEESSYNEQFF
TGCGCCAGCAAGACAGAGGAGAGCTCCTACAATGAGCAGTTCTTC
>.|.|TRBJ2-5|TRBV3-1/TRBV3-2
CASSQDWQKETQYF
TGTGCCAGCAGCCAAGACTGGCAGAAAGAGACCCAGTACTTC
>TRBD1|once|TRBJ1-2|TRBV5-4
CASSVTTGGNYGYTF
TGTGCCAGCAGCGTGACGACAGGGGGCAACTATGGCTACACCTTC
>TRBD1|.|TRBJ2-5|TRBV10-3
CATGQGQGETQYF
TGTGCCACCGGACAGGGGCAGGGAGAGACCCAGTACTTC
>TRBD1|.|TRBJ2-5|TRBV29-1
CSVTRATTGDPETQYF
TGCAGCGTTACCAGAGCTACGACAGGGGACCCAGAGACCCAGTACTTC
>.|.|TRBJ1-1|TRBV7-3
CASSLTANTEAFF
TGTGCCAGCAGCTTAACAGCTAACACTGAAGCTTTCTTT
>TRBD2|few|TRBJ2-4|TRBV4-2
CASSQGGGQNIQYF
TGTGCCAGCAGCCAGGGCGGGGGACAAAACATTCAGTACTTC
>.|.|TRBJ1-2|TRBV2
CASSEARPGPANYGYTF
TGTGCCAGCAGTGAAGCTCGGCCAGGTCCTGCCAACTATGGCTACACCTTC
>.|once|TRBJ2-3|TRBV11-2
CASSLVFYQGGDTQYF
TGTGCCAGCAGCTTAGTCTTTTATCAGGGTGGGGATACGCAGTATTTT
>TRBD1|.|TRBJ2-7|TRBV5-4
CASTFRTGTGMREQYF
TGTGCCAGCACCTTCCGCACCGGGACAGGGATGAGAGAGCAGTACTTC
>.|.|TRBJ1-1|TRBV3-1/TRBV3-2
CASSQVTGNEAFF
TGTGCCAGCAGCCAGGTAACCGGGAATGAAGCTTTCTTT
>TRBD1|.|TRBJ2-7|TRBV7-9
CASSLIRQGEQYF
TGTGCCAGCAGCTTAATTCGACAGGGCGAGCAGTACTTC
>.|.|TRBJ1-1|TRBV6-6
CASTLDSNTEAFF
TGTGCCAGCACCCTCGACAGTAACACTGAAGCTTTCTTT
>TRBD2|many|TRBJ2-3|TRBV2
CASTLFPGLEGADTQYF
TGTGCCAGCACCCTCTTTCCGGGACTAGAAGGTGCAGATACGCAGTATTTT
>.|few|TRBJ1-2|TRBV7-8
CASSLDRSKSGYGYTF
TGTGCCAGCAGCTTAGACAGGTCGAAGTCGGGCTATGGCTACACCTTC
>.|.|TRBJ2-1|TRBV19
CASSIEDWSEQFF
TGTGCCAGTAGTATAGAGGACTGGTCTGAGCAGTTCTTC
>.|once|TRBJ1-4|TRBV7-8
CASSRRTGKLFF
TGTGCCAGCAGCCGTCGAACAGGGAAACTGTTTTTT
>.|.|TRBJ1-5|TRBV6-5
CASIIGGNQPQHF
TGTGCCAGCATAATCGGGGGCAATCAGCCCCAGCATTTT
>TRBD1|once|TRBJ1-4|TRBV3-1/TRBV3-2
CASSQDSRRGRGKLFF
TGTGCCAGCAGCCAAGATTCCCGCAGGGGGCGGGGAAAACTGTTTTTT
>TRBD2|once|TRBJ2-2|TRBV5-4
CASSLVGTSGGAHTGELFF
TGTGCCAGCAGCTTGGTGGGGACTAGCGGGGGGGCCCACACCGGGGAGCTGTTTTTT
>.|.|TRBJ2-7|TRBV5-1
CASSLELATYEQYF
TGCGCCAGCAGCTTGGAGCTAGCTACCTACGAGCAGTACTTC
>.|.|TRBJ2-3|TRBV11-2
CASSLGRSDTQYF
TGTGCCAGCAGCTTAGGGAGGTCAGATACGCAGTATTTT
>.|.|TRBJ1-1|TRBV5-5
CASSLGGSGSSEAFF
TGTGCCAGCAGCTTGGGAGGGTCCGGTTCTTCTGAAGCTTTCTTT
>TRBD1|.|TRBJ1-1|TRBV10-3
CAIRPGTVGTEAFF
TGTGCCATCAGACCCGGGACAGTCGGGACTGAAGCTTTCTTT
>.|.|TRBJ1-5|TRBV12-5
CASGLVGITGGGWSNQPQHF
TGTGCTAGTGGTTTGGTAGGGATTACCGGGGGGGGATGGAGCAATCAGCCCCAGCATTTT
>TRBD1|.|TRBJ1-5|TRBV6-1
CASSGQGALSNQPQHF
TGTGCCAGCAGTGGACAGGGGGCGCTTAGCAATCAGCCCCAGCATTTT
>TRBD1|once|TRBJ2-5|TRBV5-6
CASSPNRGQETQYF
TGTGCCAGCAGCCCTAACAGGGGCCAAGAGACCCAGTACTTC
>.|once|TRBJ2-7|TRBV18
CASSPGSSYEQYF
TGTGCCAGCTCACCAGGGAGCTCCTACGAGCAGTACTTC
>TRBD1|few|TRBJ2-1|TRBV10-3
CAISDQGDDNEQFF
TGTGCCATCAGTGATCAGGGGGACGACAATGAGCAGTTCTTC
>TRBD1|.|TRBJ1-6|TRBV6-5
CASRSRDRGLSPLHF
TGTGCCAGCAGATCCCGGGACAGGGGGCTTTCACCCCTCCACTTT
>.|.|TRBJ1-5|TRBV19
CASTKGNEWSNQPQHF
TGTGCCAGTACCAAGGGGAACGAATGGAGCAATCAGCCCCAGCATTTT
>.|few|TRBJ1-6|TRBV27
CASTPAPGQPLSSYNSPLHF
TGTGCCAGCACCCCGGCTCCGGGACAACCTTTAAGCTCCTATAATTCACCCCTCCACTTT
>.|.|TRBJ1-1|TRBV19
CASREGRGGTEAFF
TGTGCCAGTAGGGAGGGGCGTGGAGGCACTGAAGCTTTCTTT
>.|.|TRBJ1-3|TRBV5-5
CASSFEGNTIYF
TGTGCCAGCAGCTTCGAGGGAAACACCATATATTTT